These T cell receptor beta chains were read from a single sample in a study of blood T cells in healthy people across ages. TCRdb used MiXCR to reprocess the 5' RACE reads, holding one entry per CDR3 protein. The data hold roughly 1.6 million distinct CDR3 sequences, with about 35% observed a single time. Sequenced material: blood. These receptors came from a woman in her 30s in good health. Each CDR3 is given with its conserved first and last residue. The D gene is left open where the match is weak. Only some rows state a clone size, as once, few, many or a class for expanded clones.

TRBJ2-2,-,few,TRBV4-1,TGCGCCAGCAGCCAACAAAATTATATCGGGGAGCTGTTTTTT,CASSQQNYIGELFF
TRBJ1-2,-,-,TRBV6-1,TGTGCCAGCAGCCGCCTGACAGGACCTTGGGATGGCTACACCTTC,CASSRLTGPWDGYTF
TRBJ2-2,TRBD1,-,TRBV6-5,TGTGCCAGCAGTTACACCCCGGGACAGGGAACCGGGGAGCTGTTTTTT,CASSYTPGQGTGELFF
TRBJ1-1,TRBD1,few,TRBV10-3,TGTGCCATCAGCGGGACAGGGGTGAGGGGTACTGAAGCTTTCTTT,CAISGTGVRGTEAFF
TRBJ1-4,-,-,TRBV12-2,TGTGCAAGTCGCTTGGTCGCCCTACAGCGCTCTAATGAAAAACTGTTTTTT,CASRLVALQRSNEKLFF
TRBJ1-6,-,-,TRBV25-1,TGCGCCAGCAGAGAAACAGCTAGAGTTTCACCCCTCCACTTT,CASRETARVSPLHF
TRBJ2-5,-,many,TRBV5-1,TGTGCCAGCAGTTTATCAGGGGTCGAGACCCAGTACTTC,CASSLSGVETQYF
TRBJ2-6,-,-,TRBV4-2,TGTGCCAGCAGCCCTCAAGGACGGGCGTACGATGGGGCCAACGTCCTGACTTTC,CASSPQGRAYDGANVLTF
TRBJ2-5,TRBD2,-,TRBV28,TGTGCCAGCAGTTTAGTTGGGGGGCTAGCGGGAGAAGAGACCCAGTACTTC,CASSLVGGLAGEETQYF
TRBJ1-6,-,-,TRBV20-1,TGCAGTGCTGAGGTTTTTCGGGGGGTAAGGGATTCACCCCTCCACTTT,CSAEVFRGVRDSPLHF
TRBJ1-5,TRBD1,once,TRBV12-3/TRBV12-4,TGTGCCAGCAGTTCCGGACAGGGGCAACAGCCCCAGCATTTT,CASSSGQGQQPQHF
TRBJ2-3,-,-,TRBV5-1,TGCGCCAGCAGCCGACTGGAGTACACAGATACGCAGTATTTT,CASSRLEYTDTQYF
TRBJ1-6,-,many,TRBV5-1,TGCGCCAGCACCGTGGGATCGAGTGACCGCCCCGATTCACCCCTCCACTTT,CASTVGSSDRPDSPLHF